The text below deals with one T cell receptor beta chain. Only in-frame clones appear in the TCRdb table, and some are missing; sequencing was by immunoSEQ multiplex PCR. The table has some 120,000 clones, 80% to 95% seen once. V dropped 5 bases and J dropped 5; count of bases not matched to a gene: 7. The germline V gene encodes CDR1 MDHEN and CDR2 SYDVKM. The CDR3 runs to 14 residues. This specimen comes from a study of control samples from healthy donors and cancer patients. The chain employs TRBV28 and TRBJ2-7, with 9 bases identical to TRBD1. This receptor was taken from a man between 18 and 35 years old in good health. Sequencing was performed on blood. In DNA, the CDR3 is TGTGCCAGCAGTCCCCTACAGGGGGCGAACGAGCAGTACTTC. Amino acid sequence: CASSPLQGANEQYF.